Presented here are 17 T cell receptor beta chains from one specimen sequenced in a study of preoperative IRX-2 immunotherapy in early breast cancer. The treatment denotes: preoperative locoregional IRX-2 cytokine immunotherapy. The repertoire was sequenced with immunoSEQ multiplex PCR; TCRdb's copy has only in-frame clones and lacks some. This table has 25,000 to 30,000 clones, 82% appearing once. Sample collection was performed from a patient treated with IRX-2 immunotherapy. These receptors came from a human donor with breast cancer.

The rearrangement links TRBV28 to TRBJ2-6; D uncertain. Trimming shortened V by 3 bases and J by 2 bases, and 8 bases separated the two germline ends. The CDR3 loop spans 15 amino acids. Germline V gives CDR1 MDHEN, CDR2 SYDVKM. The CDR3 nucleotides are TGTGCCAGCAGTTTGATCCTTGCTGGGGCCAACGTCCTGACTTTC. Translating gives CASSLILAGANVLTF.

V gene TRBV11-3 combines with J gene TRBJ2-1; a possible D gene is TRBD2 (5 bases). Germline values: CDR1 SGHNT, CDR2 YENEEA. The germline V and J ends were trimmed by 5 bases and 8 bases, with 16 bases remaining between them. The CDR3 has 14 residues. The CDR3 sequence is CASSERELLYEQFF. CDR3 bases: TGTGCCAGCAGCGAGAGGGAGCTTTTGTATGAGCAGTTCTTC. Variable domain in full (rest from reference TRBV11-3 and TRBJ2-1): EAGVVQSPRYKIIEKKQPVAFWCNPISGHNTLYWYLQNLGQGPELLIRYENEEAVDDSQLPKDRFSAERLKGVDSTLKIQPAELGDSAVYLCASSERELLYEQFFGPGTRLTVL.

The sample holds a few counts of this clone. The chain combines TRBV6-8 with TRBJ2-2; 9 bases fit TRBD2. The J segment lost 3 bases and the V segment lost 5 bases, leaving 4 bases of the junction unmatched. CDR3 length: 15 residues. From germline, CDR1 is MNHGY and CDR2 SAAAGT. Written as DNA, the CDR3 is TGTGCCAGCAGTGCGAGCGGGGGGTACACCGGGGAGCTGTTTTTT. Translation gives CASSASGGYTGELFF.

The V call is TRBV7-5, the J call TRBJ2-5; the table's TRBD2 call for D was not verified on the DNA. TRBV7-5 is a known pseudogene. The CDR3 runs 17 residues. CDR3 region: CASSLVVGAGGRETQYF. The CDR3 DNA sequence: TGTGCCAGCAGCTTGGTGGTAGGAGCGGGGGGCCGGGAGACCCAGTACTTC.

This clone occurred a few times. The V and J genes are TRBV5-1 and TRBJ2-2, with unresolved D. V dropped 2 bases and J dropped 3 bases, with 8 bases sitting between them. Germline V CDR1 and CDR2: SGHRS, YFSETQ. The CDR3 totals 14 residues. CDR3 in DNA: TGCGCCAGCAGCTTTGACCCGTACACCGGGGAGCTGTTTTTT. Protein: CASSFDPYTGELFF.

In DNA form, the CDR3 reads TGTGCCAGCAGTTTCCAACCCCTCGTGGCCCCGGGGGCCAACGTCCTGACTTTC. It encodes CASSFQPLVAPGANVLTF. V usage is TRBV6-8 and J usage is TRBJ2-6, with unresolved D. CDR3 length equals 18 residues. The V end lost 4 bases, the J end lost 4 bases, and 20 bases lay between the germline ends. The germline gives CDR1 MNHGY, CDR2 SAAAGT.

CDR3 region: CASSHPILNQPQHF. DNA of the CDR3: TGTGCCAGCAGCCACCCCATTTTGAATCAGCCCCAGCATTTT. V gene TRBV11-3 combines with J gene TRBJ1-5, with D unresolved. Germline loops: CDR1 SGHNT, CDR2 YENEEA. The CDR3 has 14 amino acids. V was pared by 5 bases and J by 4 bases, with 12 bases between.

The chain links TRBV18 to TRBJ1-3, with 8 bases fitting TRBD1. The CDR3 has 16 residues. Germline trimming cut 6 bases from V and 3 bases from J; bases unmatched to any gene: 10. The germline gives CDR1 KGHSH, CDR2 LQKENI. CDR3 amino acids: CASSQTTGGLGNTIYF. In DNA, the CDR3 is TGTGCCAGCTCCCAAACAACAGGGGGTCTTGGAAACACCATATATTTT. Full variable domain (missing parts from reference TRBV18 and TRBJ1-3): NAGVMQNPRHLVRRRGQEARLRCSPMKGHSHVYWYRQLPEEGLKFMVYLQKENIIDESGMPKERFSAEFPKEGPSILRIQQVVRGDSAAYFCASSQTTGGLGNTIYFGEGSWLTVV.

V gene TRBV7-1 combines with J gene TRBJ2-7; 10 nucleotides agree with TRBD2. TRBV7-1 qualifies as an ORF whose function is uncertain. The V gene end was trimmed by 4 bases and the J gene end by 2 bases; junction bases not matched to a gene: 11. The CDR3 sequence is 17 residues long. CDR3 DNA: TGTGCCAGCAGCTTCCACGCTAGCGGGAGTTTTCCCTACGAGCAGTACTTC. The encoded protein is CASSFHASGSFPYEQYF.

The rearrangement uses TRBV6-8 and TRBJ1-1, with D possibly TRBD1 on 6 matching bases. This CDR3 region has 14 residues. Germline assignment: CDR1 MNHGY and CDR2 SAAAGT. Between the trimmed V and J ends, which lost 6 bases and 2 bases, there was a span of 13 bases. DNA of the CDR3: TGTGCCAGCAGCCGCACAGGGTACAACACTGAAGCTTTCTTT. It codes for CASSRTGYNTEAFF.

This clone was counted between two and nine times. V usage is TRBV19 and J usage is TRBJ2-5; D tentatively reads TRBD1 or TRBD2 (6 bases each). V was clipped by 0 bases and J by 5 bases, with 10 bases between them. The CDR3 spans 14 residues. Germline assignment: CDR1 LNHDA and CDR2 SQIVND (reference sequence). The CDR3 loop is CASSIEEGEETQYF. In DNA form, the CDR3 reads TGTGCCAGTAGTATAGAGGAGGGGGAGGAGACCCAGTACTTC.

The V gene is TRBV29-1, the J gene TRBJ1-4; D unresolved. The V and J ends lost 5 bases and 8 bases respectively, with 15 bases between them. The CDR3 is made up of 13 amino acids. In germline, CDR1 is SQVTM, CDR2 ANQGSEA. The CDR3 loop is CSVRRMYGEKLFF. For the CDR3, the DNA is TGCAGCGTTAGAAGGATGTACGGGGAAAAACTGTTTTTT.

The V call is TRBV11-3, the J call TRBJ1-3, with a weak D call TRBD1 (5 bases). Germline CDR1 SGHNT, CDR2 YENEEA. This CDR3 has 16 residues. V lost 2 bases to trimming and J lost 1 base, with 12 bases between them. The CDR3 sequence: CASSLRAGGSGNTIYF. CDR3 nucleotides: TGTGCCAGCAGCTTAAGAGCTGGGGGTTCTGGAAACACCATATATTTT.

Details on this clone: The junction departs from the called germline gene at one end, perhaps through a read error. Residues arising from an ambiguous or unread base are written as X. The chain couples TRBV5-1 to TRBJ1-2, with 9 bases aligning to TRBD1. The CDR3 is made up of 15 amino acids. Germline V gene lookup returns CDR1 SGHRS and CDR2 YFSETQ. CDR3 amino acids: CASSLFFGQGYXYTF. The CDR3 bases are TGCGCCAGCAGCTTGTTCTTCGGACAGGGGTATGRCTACACCTTC.

The V call is TRBV7-2, the J call TRBJ1-2; D gene uncertain. CDR1 is SGHTA, CDR2 FQGNSA, per germline. V was clipped by 3 bases and J by 2 bases, with 7 bases between them. This CDR3 spans 13 amino acids. CDR3 sequence reads: CASSFGVNYGYTF. The CDR3, as DNA: TGTGCCAGCAGCTTTGGGGTGAACTATGGCTACACCTTC.

The chain is built from TRBV5-1 and TRBJ2-7, with 7 bases aligning to TRBD2. Germline loops: CDR1 SGHRS, CDR2 YFSETQ. The CDR3 sequence is 17 residues long. Losses at the gene ends were 0 bases for V and 1 base for J; bases not matched to a gene: 10. The CDR3 is CASSLAPVSGLSYEQYF. The DNA of the CDR3 is TGCGCCAGCAGCTTGGCCCCAGTTAGCGGGCTTTCCTACGAGCAGTACTTC.

V is TRBV14 and J is TRBJ2-5; no definite D call. Germline lookup yields CDR1 SGHDN and CDR2 FVKESK. Trimming stripped 1 base from V and 5 bases from J, with 17 bases between. The CDR3 spans 16 residues. CDR3 sequence: CASSQGAVRLRETQYF. CDR3 bases: TGTGCCAGCAGCCAAGGGGCGGTGCGACTGCGCGAGACCCAGTACTTC.